This TCR beta chain stems from a study of blood T cell repertoires in COVID-19. Study background: Acute and convalescent COVID-19 specimens originated in the United States, Italy and Spain. The analysed material was cDNA or gDNA that came from T cells, B-cell-depleted T cells, or PBMCs.

With V trimmed by 8 bases and J by 1 base, 13 bases remained unmatched. This CDR3 is 16 amino acids long. Germline V gene sequence: CDR1 MNHNY, CDR2 SVGAGI (reference sequence). Original methodology: The authors estimated nucleated cell counts from reference gene primer amplification. Here immunoSEQ multiplex PCR was the method, and the copy in TCRdb shows in-frame clones only, minus some. For V, J and clone size, that table is used; D and trimming come from the DNA. The sample shows roughly 100,000 clones, roughly 89% of them seen only once. The sequence came from a woman aged 80 or over in a cohort sampled during active COVID-19. This sequence joins TRBV6-6 and TRBJ1-1; 7 nucleotides match TRBD1. The sample comprised peripheral blood. CDR3 sequence (DNA): TGTGCCAGCCGTCGAGACAGGGAGGTGGGGAACACTGAAGCTTTCTTT. It codes for CASRRDREVGNTEAFF.